Given below is one T cell receptor beta chain in context. Its recognized antigen is unknown. It has no much larger one-base neighbor in the sample; base qualities were not kept. Taken with the paper, the label for time point translates to: about 28 days (+/-7) after the second vaccine dose. The treatment or condition label, as the study defines it: meningococcal conjugate vaccine given as trial control. The vaccinee samples were drawn from two UK trials, COV001 and COV002, one of which was a single-blind randomized controlled phase 2/3 trial testing AZD1222 (ChAdOx1 nCoV-19) in healthy adults. For TCRbeta chain sequencing, PBMC samples from trial participants were taken at day 0 and at day 28 after the second dose. The CDR3 regions of human TCRbeta chains were analyzed by immunosequencing. In the source study's methods: Repertoire TCRs were checked for matches against a reference library of SARS-CoV-2-specific TCRs that had been generated using the MIRA antigen-specificity platform. Breadth was defined as the fraction of unique TCRs that were SARS-CoV-2-associated. Depth was defined as the fraction of total T cells that were SARS-CoV-2-associated. Using the MIRA data, every spike-specific TCR was mapped to the spike region that the TCR reacted to and assigned to either a CD4 or a CD8 class. Log10-transformed breadth and depth values were compared by one-way ANOVA with Sidak's multiple comparisons tests. TCRdb re-hosts the immuneACCESS table, in-frame sequences only. Its copies lack some clones; in the studies checked, an unresolved V gene accounts for under half of them, and the cause for the rest is not known. The D gene and trimming were derived from the DNA, and the V and J assignments and clone size from that table. The sample data list 75,000 to 85,000 clones, and 70% to 80% of these were observed just once. Together, the top ten hold 25% to 30% of the sample.

This record belongs to a study of T cell responses to AZD1222 COVID-19 vaccine (dated by TCRdb to the early 2020s). Broadly, across the study: A total of just over 230 trial participants underwent TCR sequencing, of whom 200 to 220 had received two doses of AZD1222 and roughly 26 had received two doses of the MenACWY control vaccine. Trial participants were enrolled by age into subgroups of 18-55, 56-69 and 70-plus years, and 148, 28 and 57 TCR-sequenced participants, respectively, were included in these subgroups.

Looking up the germline V gene yields CDR1 MNHEY and CDR2 SVGAGI. The CDR3 covers 15 residues, taking in both the cysteine and the phenylalanine. Only the CDR3 region is kept as DNA, spanning 45 bases read in frame from base 1. The germline V end is reduced by 5 bases and the J end by 8 bases; junction bases left unmatched: 11. General findings and caveats noted by the study authors: Participants were mostly white British, with more females than males. The authors suggested clonal diversity may have been underestimated. CD4 TCRs associated with the vaccine covered the entire spike protein, and the dominant responses were in regions 160-218 and 743-854. Epitopes outside the regions mutated in the B.1.351 and B.1.1.7 variants were reportedly recognized by nearly half of the unique spike-specific TCRs. Conclusions about previously exposed vaccinees were limited because only 6 or 7 AZD1222 recipients were SARS-CoV-2 seropositive at baseline. In the small 56-69-year group, the increase in depth fell short of significance, most likely because of low power. Because no samples from the day 14 peak response were available, repertoires could be characterized only after the peak T cell response. After two AZD1222 doses, both the breadth and the depth of spike-specific TCRs were significantly higher than at day 0 and than in MenACWY recipients.

The material was peripheral blood, obtained 28 days after the second dose of the MenACWY control vaccine. The TCR sequence derives from an adult who received the MenACWY meningococcal vaccine as a control. The V and J genes are TRBV6-5 and TRBJ2-3, and 9 junctional nucleotides match TRBD1. Here the CDR3 is given as CASSPQGAQTRTQYF. The DNA is as follows: TGTGCCAGCAGTCCACAGGGGGCGCAGACACGTACGCAGTATTTT.